Following are 23 T cell receptor beta chains from one sample sequenced in a study of cytomegalovirus exposure and HLA in healthy donors. The study ran its PCR with 60 Vbeta and 13 Jbeta primers. Sequencing used immunoSEQ multiplex PCR; TCRdb keeps in-frame clones, though not all of them. Among some 150,000 clones listed, about four fifths were seen once. The sample was PBMCs. All receptors come from a young man in good health and CMV-seronegative.

This rearrangement joins TRBV2 to TRBJ1-5, with TRBD1 matching 8 bases. The CDR3 is 13 residues long. After removal of 6 bases from V and 6 bases from J, the junction contained 4 bases not matched to a gene. CDR1 and CDR2 from the germline V gene are SNHLY and FYNNEI. This CDR3 is CASRDRASQPQHF. CDR3 coding DNA: TGTGCCAGCAGGGACAGGGCGTCTCAGCCCCAGCATTTT.

The chain is built from TRBV5-4 and TRBJ1-6, with 8 bases fitting TRBD1. The junction had 4 bases not matched to a gene; V was cut back by 0 bases and J by 5 bases. The germline V gene has CDR1 SGHNT and CDR2 YYREEE (reference sequence). This CDR3 is 16 amino acids long. CDR3 coding DNA: TGTGCCAGCAGCTTGGGACAGGGGCGAAATAATTCACCCCTCCACTTT. Its translation: CASSLGQGRNNSPLHF.

The chain uses TRBV5-1 and TRBJ2-5; the D gene is possibly TRBD2 (7 bases). The CDR3 spans 16 residues. Germline V gives CDR1 SGHRS, CDR2 YFSETQ. V was shortened by 4 bases and J by 4 bases, with 20 bases between the two germline ends. The DNA of the CDR3 is TGCGCCAGCAGCCCACAGGGAGGGCGGTCTGGAGAGACCCAGTACTTC. Its translation is CASSPQGGRSGETQYF. Variable domain in full (rest from reference TRBV5-1 and TRBJ2-5): KAGVTQTPRYLIKTRGQQVTLSCSPISGHRSVSWYQQTPGQGLQFLFEYFSETQRNKGNFPGRFSGRQFSNSRSEMNVSTLELGDSALYLCASSPQGGRSGETQYFGPGTRLLVL.

This clone was detected only a few times. The chain combines TRBV9 with TRBJ1-2; a possible D gene is TRBD1 (6 bases). V lost 3 bases, J lost 7 bases, and 13 bases lay in between. Germline CDR1 and CDR2: SGDLS and YYNGEE. The CDR3 sequence is 13 residues long. CDR3 bases: TGTGCCAGCAGCGCCTATTTCAGGGGTGGCTACACCTTC. Its protein is CASSAYFRGGYTF.

The table lists this clone with a count of one. The chain recombines TRBV7-2 with TRBJ1-5; a weak D match, TRBD1 (6 bases). This CDR3 spans 16 amino acids. The germline V gene encodes CDR1 SGHTA and CDR2 FQGNSA. Trimming pared 5 bases from V and 2 bases from J, leaving 16 bases between. The CDR3 here is CASSAGDRIGNQPQHF. CDR3 nucleotide sequence: TGTGCCAGCAGCGCCGGAGACAGGATCGGCAATCAGCCCCAGCATTTT.

The genes are TRBV18 and TRBJ2-2; no clear D. CDR1 and CDR2 (germline): KGHSH, LQKENI. Trimming shortened V by 6 bases and J by 6 bases, and 8 bases separated the two germline ends. The CDR3 sequence is 12 residues long. CDR3 sequence (DNA): TGTGCCAGCTCCCCCCAGTCCGGGGAGCTGTTTTTT. It codes for CASSPQSGELFF. The full variable domain, with the rest looked up from reference TRBV18 and TRBJ2-2, is NAGVMQNPRHLVRRRGQEARLRCSPMKGHSHVYWYRQLPEEGLKFMVYLQKENIIDESGMPKERFSAEFPKEGPSILRIQQVVRGDSAAYFCASSPQSGELFFGEGSRLTVL.

The chain has TRBV5-1 and TRBJ1-1; D remains ambiguous. Looked up from germline, CDR1 is SGHRS and CDR2 is YFSETQ. V lost 4 bases to trimming and J lost 3 bases, with 10 bases between them. This CDR3 comprises 13 residues. The DNA of the CDR3 is TGCGCCAGCAGCCCCCCCCATTACACTGAAGCTTTCTTT. It yields the protein CASSPPHYTEAFF. Combining the CDR3 with reference TRBV5-1 and TRBJ1-1 gives the whole variable domain KAGVTQTPRYLIKTRGQQVTLSCSPISGHRSVSWYQQTPGQGLQFLFEYFSETQRNKGNFPGRFSGRQFSNSRSEMNVSTLELGDSALYLCASSPPHYTEAFFGQGTRLTVV.

CDR3 in DNA: TGTGCCAGCAGCGCCGGGGGGGCAGTGGAGCAGTTCTTC. This codes for CASSAGGAVEQFF. V is TRBV11-2 and J is TRBJ2-1, with 8 bases matching TRBD2. The CDR3 runs 13 residues. CDR1 and CDR2 (germline): SGHAT, FQNNGV. Trimming at V came to 5 bases and at J to 10 bases, leaving 7 bases not matched to a gene.

The V gene is TRBV7-9, the J gene TRBJ2-3; 8 nucleotides align to TRBD1. Germline CDR1 is SEHNR and CDR2 is FQNEAQ (reference sequence). The CDR3 has 16 amino acids. The V gene end was trimmed by 3 bases and the J gene end by 2 bases; junction bases not matched to a gene: 7. The CDR3 loop reads CASSFRRDRYTDTQYF. In nucleotides, the CDR3 is TGTGCCAGCAGCTTCCGTCGGGACAGGTACACAGATACGCAGTATTTT.

The V call is TRBV5-1, the J call TRBJ2-3; maybe TRBD1 (5 bases). The CDR3 extends over 13 amino acids. V lost 6 bases and J 6 bases, leaving 14 bases between the germline ends. CDR1 and CDR2 from the germline V gene are SGHRS and YFSETQ. The CDR3 coding sequence is TGCGCCAGCACCACCGCACCAGGGGATACGCAGTATTTT. As protein: CASTTAPGDTQYF.

The chain links TRBV4-3 to TRBJ1-1; tentatively, D is TRBD1 (6 bases). CDR3 size: 16 residues. V gave up 3 bases and J gave up 5 bases, with 19 bases separating them. CDR1 is LGHNA, CDR2 YSLEER, per germline. The CDR3 DNA reads TGCGCCAGCAGCCAGTATCTCGGGACAAAGGGGACTGAAGCTTTCTTT. It specifies CASSQYLGTKGTEAFF.

The genes are TRBV10-3 and TRBJ2-1; the match to TRBD1 covers 8 bases. This CDR3 is built from 15 residues. The V and J ends lost 6 bases and 5 bases, in that order; junction bases with no gene match: 9. Germline CDR1 is ENHRY and CDR2 is SYGVKD. As DNA, the CDR3 is TGTGCCATCAGATTGACAGGGGACGGAAACAATGAGCAGTTCTTC. Protein product: CAIRLTGDGNNEQFF.

The rearrangement joins TRBV10-3 to TRBJ2-5, with TRBD2 matching over 13 bases. CDR3 length equals 23 residues. V gave up 0 bases and J gave up 2 bases; unmatched junction bases: 21. Germline V gives CDR1 ENHRY, CDR2 SYGVKD. The CDR3 protein is CAISESSCETSGGTKNRQETQYF. In DNA form, the CDR3 reads TGTGCCATCAGTGAGTCAAGCTGTGAGACTAGCGGGGGGACCAAAAATAGGCAAGAGACCCAGTACTTC.

This clone was detected once. The genes are TRBV11-2 and TRBJ2-5; 8 nucleotides agree with TRBD2. This CDR3 has 15 residues. J was trimmed by 1 base and V by 4 bases; bases with no gene match: 5. Germline CDR1 reads SGHAT; CDR2 reads FQNNGV. The CDR3 DNA follows: TGTGCCAGCAGCTCGGCGGGGGGCCCCCAAGAGACCCAGTACTTC. It is translated as CASSSAGGPQETQYF.

The genes are TRBV7-2 and TRBJ2-7; D might be TRBD1 (5 bases). This CDR3 is built from 16 residues. CDR1 is SGHTA, CDR2 FQGNSA, per germline. V was shortened by 4 bases and J by 2 bases, with 18 bases between the two germline ends. CDR3 in DNA: TGTGCCAGCAGCTCAGGGTTTGGCTTCCTTCCCTACGAGCAGTACTTC. Translated: CASSSGFGFLPYEQYF.

This clone was recorded only once. The chain links TRBV2 to TRBJ2-5, with 11 bases matching TRBD2. The end of the DNA is better explained by TRBJ2-7, so the J call may be wrong. There are 14 residues in the CDR3. Germline CDR1 SNHLY, CDR2 FYNNEI. CDR3 protein: CATETSGESYEQYF. Here the CDR3 DNA reads TGTGCCACCGAGACTAGCGGGGAGTCCTACGAGCAGTACTTC.

The chain has TRBV10-3 and TRBJ2-1; tentative D call: TRBD2 (6 bases). This CDR3 is built from 13 residues. Trimming took 2 bases from V and 6 from J, leaving 8 bases between them. CDR1 and CDR2 (germline): ENHRY, SYGVKD. The CDR3 protein is CAISEGGFNEQFF. CDR3 nucleotides: TGTGCCATCAGTGAGGGGGGGTTCAATGAGCAGTTCTTC.

This clone was recorded a few times. The chain uses TRBV7-9 and TRBJ2-3; TRBD2 agrees at 7 bases. The germline gives CDR1 SEHNR, CDR2 FQNEAQ (reference sequence). J was trimmed by 0 bases and V by 7 bases; bases with no gene match: 10. The CDR3 is 16 amino acids. The CDR3 here is CASIVREGPSTDTQYF. The CDR3 nucleotides read TGTGCCAGCATAGTCAGGGAGGGGCCTAGCACAGATACGCAGTATTTT.

This sequence joins TRBV2 and TRBJ2-1, with 9 nucleotides matching TRBD2. Germline-derived CDR1 and CDR2 are SNHLY and FYNNEI. The CDR3 is made up of 15 amino acids. V shed 7 bases and J 2 bases; nucleotides not matched to a gene: 6. CDR3 in amino acids: CASTYSGGTYNEQFF. As DNA, the CDR3 is TGTGCCAGCACGTACAGCGGGGGGACCTACAATGAGCAGTTCTTC.

This CDR3 is CASSTPTGGMNTEAFF. The CDR3 DNA follows: TGTGCCAGCAGCACCCCTACAGGGGGGATGAACACTGAAGCTTTCTTT. The chain has TRBV5-6 and TRBJ1-1, with TRBD1 identical over 8 bases. The CDR3 is 16 residues long. V shed 4 bases, J shed 0 bases, and the junction held 8 bases outside the gene matches. Germline assignment: CDR1 SGHDT and CDR2 YYEEEE.

V and J are TRBV28 and TRBJ2-5; 7 nucleotides match TRBD1. V was pared by 8 bases and J by 3 bases, with 9 bases of the junction left unmatched. The germline gives CDR1 MDHEN, CDR2 SYDVKM. The CDR3 consists of 14 residues. CDR3 nucleotides: TGTGCCAGCGGACAGTACAGGGGCGAAGAGACCCAGTACTTC. Translated: CASGQYRGEETQYF.

This chain connects TRBV27 to TRBJ1-1; D is ambiguous. Trimming stripped 3 bases from V and 3 bases from J, with 17 bases between. From germline, CDR1 is MNHEY and CDR2 SMNVEV (reference sequence). CDR3 length: 16 amino acids. The CDR3 protein is CASSFALPPRYTEAFF. CDR3 DNA: TGTGCCAGCAGTTTCGCGTTACCCCCCCGATACACTGAAGCTTTCTTT.

This chain joins TRBV4-1 and TRBJ2-7; 7 nucleotides align to TRBD1. The CDR3 has 16 residues. The V gene's germline CDR1 is MGHRA and CDR2 YSYEKL. The junction had 10 bases not matched to a gene; V was cut back by 1 base and J by 4 bases. The CDR3 nucleotides read TGCGCCAGCAGCCAAGTTCTAAGGGGGCCGGGATACGAGCAGTACTTC. Its translation is CASSQVLRGPGYEQYF.